One TCR beta chain is described in this entry. In Seattle, patients joined the study during active infection and were tracked longitudinally. Per the original data handling: Amplified reference gene primers provided the basis for estimating nucleated cell counts. Sequencing was performed with immunoSEQ multiplex PCR; in TCRdb, only in-frame clones are kept and a portion is missing. Clonal size and the V and J genes are those of that table, whereas D and trimming came from the DNA. The table lists roughly 100,000 clones, roughly nine tenths of them singletons, with around 5% in the top ten. Trimming removed 2 bases from V and 0 bases from J, with 11 bases in between. CDR3 length equals 17 residues. Germline V gene data show CDR1 as MGHRA and CDR2 as YSYEKL. The entry originates in a study of blood T cell repertoires in COVID-19. Across the whole study: From the United States, Italy and Spain came samples of acute and convalescent COVID-19. Sample material is recorded as cDNA or gDNA derived from T cells, B-cell-depleted T cells, or PBMCs.

The sequence derives from a woman in her forties or fifties with COVID-19, enrolled during active disease. The specimen sequenced was peripheral blood. The chain recombines TRBV4-1 with TRBJ2-6; unclear D gene. The CDR3: CASSQRWAASGANVLTF. Here the CDR3 DNA reads TGCGCCAGCAGCCAAAGGTGGGCAGCCTCTGGGGCCAACGTCCTGACTTTC.